This is a list of T cell receptor beta chains from one sample in a study of CD8 T cells in Susac syndrome. In TCRdb, the immunoSEQ multiplex PCR reads were re-called with MiXCR into one record per CDR3 protein. This table holds about 300,000 distinct CDR3 sequences, approximately 91% found once. Sequenced sample: CD8+ T cells from PBMCs. The receptors originated from a human donor with multiple sclerosis. Each CDR3 is given with its conserved first and last residue. D genes are given only for firm matches. Size is omitted from some rows. Given values are once, few, many or a class for expanded clones.

clone size	V gene	D gene	J gene	CDR3 DNA	CDR3 protein
NA	TRBV19	NA	TRBJ2-7	TGTGCCAGTAGCAACACGGGGGCGATATACGAGCAGTACTTC	CASSNTGAIYEQYF
NA	TRBV12-3/TRBV12-4	NA	TRBJ2-3	TGTGCCAGCAGTTTACAGCCCGGGGATACGCAGTATTTT	CASSLQPGDTQYF
NA	TRBV7-9	NA	TRBJ1-2	TGTGCCAGCAGCTTAGCGGTCAGGGGTGGAGATGGCTACACCTTC	CASSLAVRGGDGYTF
NA	TRBV6-4	NA	TRBJ2-1	TGTGCCAGCGCCCGGGACACCTCCTACAATGAGCAGTTCTTC	CASARDTSYNEQFF
NA	TRBV20-1	NA	TRBJ2-1	TGCAGTGCGGGAACAGCTACCTACAATGAGCAGTTCTTC	CSAGTATYNEQFF
NA	TRBV28	TRBD1	TRBJ1-5	TGTGCCAGCAGTTTATTGGGGACAGGGGGCAATCAGCCCCAGCATTTT	CASSLLGTGGNQPQHF
NA	TRBV4-1	NA	TRBJ2-7	TGCGCCAGCAGCCAAGAGGGGGTTAACGAGCAGTACTTC	CASSQEGVNEQYF
NA	TRBV23-1	NA	TRBJ2-1	TGCGCCAGCAGTCAGCCTGACTCGACGAGCTCCTACAATGAGCAGTTCTTC	CASSQPDSTSSYNEQFF
NA	TRBV12-3/TRBV12-4	NA	TRBJ2-2	TGTGCCAGCAGAAAATCCGGGGAGCTGTTTTTT	CASRKSGELFF
NA	TRBV25-1	NA	TRBJ2-2	TGTGCCAGCAGTGAATTCCCCACGTTGGGGGTGGCCGGGGAGCTGTTTTTT	CASSEFPTLGVAGELFF
few	TRBV7-6	NA	TRBJ2-5	TGTGCCAGCAGCTTCCCCCAAGAGACCCAGTACTTC	CASSFPQETQYF
NA	TRBV11-2	NA	TRBJ2-5	TGTGCCAGCAGCTTAACACTGGAGACCCAGTACTTC	CASSLTLETQYF
NA	TRBV19	NA	TRBJ1-2	TGTGCCAGTAGTATAGGGGCACCCTCCACCTATGGCTACACCTTC	CASSIGAPSTYGYTF
NA	TRBV7-9	TRBD1	TRBJ2-7	TGTGCCAGCGGTCAGGGGGATGTCTACGAGCAGTACTTC	CASGQGDVYEQYF
NA	TRBV2	NA	TRBJ1-1	TGTGCCAGCACGTCAGTTATGAACACTGAAGCTTTCTTT	CASTSVMNTEAFF
once	TRBV6-4	TRBD2	TRBJ2-4	TGTGCCAGCAGTGACTCCTCTAGCGGGGGGGACATTCAGTACTTC	CASSDSSSGGDIQYF
NA	TRBV15	NA	TRBJ1-5	TGTGCCACCAGCAGAGAAAAACAGGGAAATCAGCCCCAGCATTTT	CATSREKQGNQPQHF
NA	TRBV5-1	TRBD2	TRBJ2-1	TGCGCCAGCAGCTTGGCAGGGCCTAGCGGATACAATGAGCAGTTCTTC	CASSLAGPSGYNEQFF
NA	TRBV4-3	NA	TRBJ2-3	TGCGCCAGCAGCCACCTGTGGGCTAGCACAGATACGCAGTATTTT	CASSHLWASTDTQYF
once	TRBV18	TRBD1	TRBJ2-1	TGTGCCAGCTCACCACTGGAGGGGACAGGGTATAACAATGAGCAGTTCTTC	CASSPLEGTGYNNEQFF
NA	TRBV6-4	TRBD1	TRBJ2-7	TGTGCCAGCAGTGACCAATGTACCTGTAGGACAGGGAGATACGAGCAGTACTTC	CASSDQCTCRTGRYEQYF
NA	TRBV7-6	NA	TRBJ1-1	TGTGCCAGCAGTTTCAGCCTGAACACTGAAGCTTTCTTT	CASSFSLNTEAFF
NA	TRBV27	NA	TRBJ2-5	TGTGCCAGCAGACCACTTGGGGGGGCCCCAGAGACCCAGTACTTC	CASRPLGGAPETQYF
NA	TRBV19	NA	TRBJ2-1	TGTGCCAGTAGATCCGGGGACCCCGAAAAGTTCTTC	CASRSGDPEKFF
NA	TRBV18	NA	TRBJ2-1	TGTGCCAGCTCACCAAAATCGGTATCTCAGACAGGAACCTACAATAATGAGCAGTTCTTC	CASSPKSVSQTGTYNNEQFF
NA	TRBV21-1	NA	TRBJ2-3	TGTGCCAGCAGCAGCTCCGGGACGTTCACAGATACGCAGTATTTT	CASSSSGTFTDTQYF
NA	TRBV28	NA	TRBJ2-5	TGTGCCAGCAGGTTAGCAGGGATGGCAGAGACCCAGTACTTC	CASRLAGMAETQYF
NA	TRBV10-3	TRBD1	TRBJ2-2	TGTGCCATCGGGACAGTAAACACCGGGGAGCTGTTTTTT	CAIGTVNTGELFF
NA	TRBV6-2/TRBV6-3	NA	TRBJ1-6	TGTGCCAGCAGTTTCGGGGAAATCTTGAGCTCCTATAATTCACCCCTCCACTTT	CASSFGEILSSYNSPLHF
NA	TRBV30	NA	TRBJ1-3	TGTGCCTGGAGTATTCATCTCTCTGGAAACACCATATATTTT	CAWSIHLSGNTIYF
few	TRBV7-9	TRBD1	TRBJ2-7	TGTGCCAGCAGCCAGGGACAGGGAACCTACGAGCAGTACTTC	CASSQGQGTYEQYF
NA	TRBV6-2/TRBV6-3	NA	TRBJ1-2	TGTGCCAGCAGTTCCTTGGGTCTTACCTGGACCGGCGGCTACACCTTC	CASSSLGLTWTGGYTF
NA	TRBV4-1	NA	TRBJ2-7	TGCGCCAGCAGCCCATGGACAGACGGCTACGAGCAGTACTTC	CASSPWTDGYEQYF
NA	TRBV7-8	NA	TRBJ2-7	TGTGCCAGCAGGCCCACCCGACAGGCGAAGTACAAGCAGTACTTC	CASRPTRQAKYKQYF
NA	TRBV5-4	TRBD2	TRBJ2-5	TGTGCCAGCAGCACCGGGTCAGCGGGAGGGGAGACCCAGTACTTC	CASSTGSAGGETQYF
NA	TRBV9	NA	TRBJ1-5	TGTGCCAGCAGCGATACAGGGTATAGCAATCAGCCCCAGCATTTT	CASSDTGYSNQPQHF
NA	TRBV6-2/TRBV6-3	TRBD1	TRBJ2-7	TGTGCCAGCAGTTCACCGGGGACAGGAGTATCGGTCGGGTACGAGCAGTACTTC	CASSSPGTGVSVGYEQYF